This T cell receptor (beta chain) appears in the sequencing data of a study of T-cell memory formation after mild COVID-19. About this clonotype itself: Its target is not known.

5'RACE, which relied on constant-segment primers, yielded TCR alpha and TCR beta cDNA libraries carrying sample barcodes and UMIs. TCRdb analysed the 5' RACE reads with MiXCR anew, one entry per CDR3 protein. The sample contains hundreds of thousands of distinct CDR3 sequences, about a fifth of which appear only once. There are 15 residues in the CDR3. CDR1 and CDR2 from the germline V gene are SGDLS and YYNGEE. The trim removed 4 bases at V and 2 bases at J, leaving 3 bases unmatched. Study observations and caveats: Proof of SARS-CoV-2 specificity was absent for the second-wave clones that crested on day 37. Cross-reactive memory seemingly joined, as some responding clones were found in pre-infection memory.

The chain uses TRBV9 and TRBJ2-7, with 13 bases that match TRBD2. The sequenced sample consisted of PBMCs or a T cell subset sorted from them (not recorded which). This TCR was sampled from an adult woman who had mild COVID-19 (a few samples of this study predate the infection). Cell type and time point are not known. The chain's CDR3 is CASSMGLAGTYEQYF. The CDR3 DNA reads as TGTGCCAGCAGCATGGGACTAGCGGGGACCTACGAGCAGTACTTC. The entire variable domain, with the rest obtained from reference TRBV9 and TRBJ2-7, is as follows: DSGVTQTPKHLITATGQRVTLRCSPRSGDLSVYWYQQSLDQGLQFLIQYYNGEERAKGNILERFSAQQFPDLHSELNLSSLELGDSALYFCASSMGLAGTYEQYFGPGTRLTVT.